The clone carrying this T cell receptor (beta chain) occurred a few times. What it binds is not known. The CDR3 has 14 amino acids. The V gene's germline CDR1 is DFQATT and CDR2 SNEGSKA (reference sequence). Trimming took off 3 bases at V and 8 bases at J, with 16 bases between the two ends. This sample is part of a study of T-cell reconstitution after alpha-beta-depleted transplantation in children. Notes on the study in general: Day-60 TCRbeta diversity that was high in some patients was derived from surviving recipient T cells and thymic progenitors.

As it was prepared, the TCRbeta library received unique molecular identifiers. Each CDR3 protein is one row after TCRdb ran MiXCR on the PCR reads. The data contain 550,000 to 600,000 distinct CDR3 sequences, around 23% of them singletons. The clonotype comes from a boy younger than two who had a stem cell transplant for acute myeloid leukemia, so the T cells may come from the graft donor. The sequences come from PBMCs, mostly from graft donor cells, collected 360 days after TCRalphabeta/CD19-depleted stem cell transplant. The V and J genes are TRBV20-1 and TRBJ1-4; D is unresolved. The CDR3 DNA reads TGCAGTGCTAGGGAGGTCGAGGTCGGGGAAAAACTGTTTTTT. It is translated as CSAREVEVGEKLFF.